Following are 26 T cell receptor beta chains from one sample sequenced in a study of shared clonotypes between healthy human individuals. Profiled with immunoSEQ multiplex PCR; TCRdb holds only in-frame clones, not every one. Of some 2.3 million clones detected, approximately 95% appear once; the ten largest clones hold about 0.41%. What was sequenced was naive CD4+ T cells from PBMCs. Subset noted: CD45RA+ positively selected. Every receptor here comes from a man aged 18 to 30 in good health. Some clones in this sample may be carry-over from other donors' samples.

Comments on this clone: In the same sample, other DNA sequences code for this CDR3. The chain uses TRBV5-1 and TRBJ1-4; no clear D. V lost 0 bases and J 1 base, leaving 4 bases between the germline ends. The CDR3 runs 14 residues. From germline, CDR1 is SGHRS and CDR2 YFSETQ. In DNA form, the CDR3 reads TGCGCCAGCAGCTTGGGGCGAACTAATGAAAAACTGTTTTTT. Protein: CASSLGRTNEKLFF.

V gene TRBV29-1 combines with J gene TRBJ2-3; D is ambiguous. Germline assignment: CDR1 SQVTM and CDR2 ANQGSEA. The CDR3 extends over 13 amino acids. The V end lost 7 bases, the J end lost 1 base, and 12 bases lay between the germline ends. As DNA, the CDR3 is TGCAGCGCCAGATCTTTTGGCACAGATACGCAGTATTTT. Protein: CSARSFGTDTQYF.

The V and J genes are TRBV7-2 and TRBJ2-7; the match to TRBD2 covers 8 bases. The CDR3 extends over 15 amino acids. Germline loops: CDR1 SGHTA, CDR2 FQGNSA. V was pared by 4 bases and J by 2 bases, with 7 bases of the junction left unmatched. This CDR3 reads CASSSPGLGTYEQYF. The DNA for the CDR3 is TGTGCCAGCAGCTCACCGGGACTAGGGACCTACGAGCAGTACTTC.

A remark on this clone: It is unclear where the CDR3 begins or ends on the DNA, so no DNA is shown, and the CDR3 is as TCRdb lists it. This chain joins TRBV1 and TRBJ2-3; the table's D call TRBD2 went unverified against the DNA. TRBV1 is a listed pseudogene. From its first to its last residue, the CDR3 has 17 amino acids. CDR3 sequence: CTSSQGFASGSLDTQYF.

This clone was counted a single time. Here the CDR3 omits its conserved ending phenylalanine or tryptophan, so a read error is the likely source. The limits of the CDR3 on the DNA are not certain, so only TCRdb's listed CDR3 is given. The chain is built from TRBV7-9 and TRBJ2-7; the table gives TRBD1 as D, unverified against the DNA. Germline lookup yields CDR1 SEHNR and CDR2 FQNEAQ (reference sequence). The CDR3 has 11 amino acids, counting both end residues. Here the CDR3 reads CASSLTGQISL.

Turning to this clone: Sequence at one end of the junction differs from germline and may be a read error. The chain uses TRBV7-9 and TRBJ1-1; D may be TRBD1 (6 bases). CDR1 is SEHNR, CDR2 FQNEAQ, per germline (reference sequence). The CDR3 sequence is 14 residues long. CDR3 residues: CASSQGHLNAEAFF. The CDR3 DNA sequence: TGTGCCAGCAGCCAGGGGCACTTGAACGCTGAAGCTTTCTTT.

The chain employs TRBV2 and TRBJ2-3, with 13 bases identical to TRBD2. Trimming cost V 6 bases and J 1 base; bases outside gene matches: 4. This CDR3 is built from 16 residues. Germline V CDR1 and CDR2: SNHLY, FYNNEI. CDR3 sequence: CASRGTSGTRTDTQYF. DNA for the CDR3: TGTGCCAGCAGGGGGACTAGCGGGACCCGCACAGATACGCAGTATTTT. The full variable domain, with the rest looked up from reference TRBV2 and TRBJ2-3, is EPEVTQTPSHQVTQMGQEVILRCVPISNHLYFYWYRQILGQKVEFLVSFYNNEISEKSEIFDDQFSVERPDGSNFTLKIRSTKLEDSAMYFCASRGTSGTRTDTQYFGPGTRLTVL.

The rearrangement uses TRBV18 and TRBJ1-1, with D tentatively TRBD1 (6 bases). The V end was cut by 9 bases, the J end by 5 bases, with 19 bases between. Germline CDR1 and CDR2: KGHSH and LQKENI. This CDR3 comprises 14 residues. CDR3 bases: TGTGCCAGTTACGACGGACGAGGGGGGACTGAAGCTTTCTTT. It specifies CASYDGRGGTEAFF.

About this clone: Within the sample, other DNA sequences also encode this same CDR3. The chain has TRBV7-9 and TRBJ2-3; D is unclear. Germline CDR1 SEHNR, CDR2 FQNEAQ (reference sequence). This CDR3 is 12 amino acids long. Trimming took off 5 bases at V and 6 bases at J, with 9 bases between the two ends. This chain's CDR3 is CASSLGRDTQYF. Written as DNA, the CDR3 is TGTGCCAGCAGCCTTGGACGTGATACGCAGTATTTT. Full variable domain (missing parts from reference TRBV7-9 and TRBJ2-3): DTGVSQNPRHKITKRGQNVTFRCDPISEHNRLYWYRQTLGQGPEFLTYFQNEAQLEKSRLLSDRFSAERPKGSFSTLEIQRTEQGDSAMYLCASSLGRDTQYFGPGTRLTVL.

The chain recombines TRBV5-8 with TRBJ2-5, with unresolved D. CDR3 length equals 14 residues. Trimming shortened V by 4 bases and J by 2 bases, and 12 bases separated the two germline ends. Germline CDR1 reads SGHTS; CDR2 reads YDEGEE. CDR3 coding DNA: TGTGCCAGCAGCCCGCGGACGGTGCAAGAGACCCAGTACTTC. Protein product: CASSPRTVQETQYF.

The chain joins TRBV7-9 to TRBJ2-5; weak D call: TRBD1 (5 bases). Gene TRBJ2-7 matches the end of the DNA better, so the J call may be wrong. CDR3 length: 14 residues. Germline V lookup: CDR1 SEHNR, CDR2 FQNEAQ (reference sequence). CDR3: CASSLSQGTYEQYF. As DNA, the CDR3 is TGTGCCAGCAGCTTATCGCAGGGAACCTACGAGCAGTACTTC.

The chain joins TRBV4-1 to TRBJ2-1; TRBD2 aligns across 12 bases. Germline V gene sequence: CDR1 MGHRA, CDR2 YSYEKL. There are 16 residues in the CDR3. V shed 8 bases, J shed 9 bases, and the junction held 14 bases outside the gene matches. CDR3 nucleotide sequence: TGCGCCAGCCGCAGAGAGGCTAGCGGGAGGGCAAGTGAGCAGTTCTTC. This encodes CASRREASGRASEQFF.

This clone was observed a few times. The CDR3 is CAWSGTVTWNTEAFF. The CDR3 nucleotides read TGTGCCTGGAGTGGGACAGTTACATGGAACACTGAAGCTTTCTTT. The chain is built from TRBV30 and TRBJ1-1; maybe TRBD1 (6 bases). The germline V and J ends were trimmed by 1 base and 1 base, with 13 bases remaining between them. The CDR3 has 15 amino acids. Germline CDR1 and CDR2: GTSNPN and SVGIG (reference sequence).

The chain recombines TRBV7-2 with TRBJ2-7; the D is unclear. The germline V and J ends were trimmed by 3 bases and 1 base, with 13 bases remaining between them. Per germline, CDR1 SGHTA and CDR2 FQGNSA. This CDR3 is 15 amino acids long. CDR3 region: CASSFFRGGSYEQYF. As DNA, the CDR3 is TGTGCCAGCAGCTTTTTTCGCGGTGGATCCTACGAGCAGTACTTC.

The V call is TRBV6-6, the J call TRBJ1-1, with 9 bases lining up with TRBD1. The germline V gene has CDR1 MNHNY and CDR2 SVGAGI (reference sequence). The V and J ends lost 6 bases and 4 bases, in that order; junction bases with no gene match: 6. This CDR3 spans 14 amino acids. CDR3 sequence: CASSIPGQGTEAFF. The CDR3 nucleotides read TGTGCCAGCAGCATCCCGGGACAGGGCACTGAAGCTTTCTTT.

CDR3 in DNA: TGTGCCAGCAGTGAATGTCGGGCGGATCGGCCCTACAATGAGCAGTTCTTC. Amino acids: CASSECRADRPYNEQFF. This chain links TRBV6-1 with TRBJ2-1; D is unresolved. V was cut by 2 bases and J by 2 bases, with 16 bases left in between. The CDR3 sequence is 17 residues long. The germline CDR1 and CDR2 sequences are MNHNS and SASEGT.

The chain joins TRBV4-3 to TRBJ2-6; unclear D gene. Germline V gives CDR1 LGHNA, CDR2 YSLEER. The V end was cut by 0 bases, the J end by 2 bases, with 5 bases between. There are 15 residues in the CDR3. Written as DNA, the CDR3 is TGCGCCAGCAGCCAAGAAGAGGCTGGGGCCAACGTCCTGACTTTC. Residues: CASSQEEAGANVLTF.

The chain joins TRBV14 to TRBJ2-1, with a weak D call TRBD2 (6 bases). Trimming left V 6 bases short and J 3 bases short, with 9 bases between. The CDR3 is made up of 13 amino acids. Per the germline V gene, CDR1 is SGHDN and CDR2 is FVKESK. This CDR3 reads CASRQDYYNEQFF. The CDR3 DNA reads TGTGCCAGCAGGCAGGACTACTACAATGAGCAGTTCTTC.

As regards this clone: The same CDR3 can be traced to other DNA sequences in this sample. The chain recombines TRBV2 with TRBJ2-7; the D gene is possibly TRBD1 (6 bases). Germline V lookup: CDR1 SNHLY, CDR2 FYNNEI. Deletions cut 6 bases from V and 2 bases from J, with 8 bases between. The CDR3 spans 12 residues. The CDR3 coding sequence is TGTGCCAGCAGCAGGGGACCCTACGAGCAGTACTTC. This translates into CASSRGPYEQYF.

The chain joins TRBV5-4 to TRBJ2-5; perhaps TRBD2 as D (6 bases). The CDR3 spans 13 residues. Trimming stripped 0 bases from V and 5 bases from J, with 8 bases between. Germline lookup yields CDR1 SGHNT and CDR2 YYREEE (reference sequence). The CDR3 sequence is CASSLAGDETQYF. The CDR3 DNA reads as TGTGCCAGCAGCTTGGCGGGAGACGAGACCCAGTACTTC.

The chain employs TRBV5-4 and TRBJ1-4; 8 nucleotides agree with TRBD1. CDR1 and CDR2 from the germline V gene are SGHNT and YYREEE (reference sequence). V lost 1 base and J lost 8; bases outside the gene matches: 7. The CDR3 is made up of 15 amino acids. CDR3 bases: TGTGCCAGCAGCTTGAGGACAGGGATGGAGGAAAAACTGTTTTTT. Translated: CASSLRTGMEEKLFF.

The chain has TRBV6-4 and TRBJ2-7; the D gene could be TRBD1 or TRBD2 (8 bases each). The CDR3 runs to 17 residues. V lost 3 bases to trimming and J lost 6 bases, with 24 bases between them. Germline V lookup: CDR1 MRHNA, CDR2 SNTAGT. CDR3 protein: CASSEWTGRGGSCEQYF. The DNA for the CDR3 is TGTGCCAGCAGTGAGTGGACAGGGCGCGGGGGGTCTTGCGAGCAGTACTTC.

V and J are TRBV5-1 and TRBJ2-3; the D is unclear. The CDR3 runs to 14 residues. Germline CDR1 and CDR2: SGHRS and YFSETQ. V lost 0 bases, J lost 8 bases, and 13 bases lay in between. The CDR3 reads CASSLDDKWTTQYF. In DNA form, the CDR3 reads TGCGCCAGCAGCTTGGACGACAAATGGACTACGCAGTATTTT.

The chain combines TRBV9 with TRBJ2-1, with TRBD2 matching over 13 bases. The ends lost 4 bases at V and 8 bases at J; junction bases unmatched: 9. The CDR3 is 16 amino acids. Per germline, CDR1 SGDLS and CDR2 YYNGEE. CDR3 DNA: TGTGCCAGCAGCTTCCGACGACTAGCGGGAGGTGATGAGCAGTTCTTC. Translating it yields CASSFRRLAGGDEQFF.

The genes are TRBV4-1 and TRBJ2-7; possible D gene TRBD1, 6 bases. The CDR3 covers 13 residues. V dropped 5 bases and J dropped 5 bases, with 13 bases sitting between them. Looked up from germline, CDR1 is MGHRA and CDR2 is YSYEKL. CDR3 amino acids: CASSRKQGHEQYF. Here the CDR3 DNA reads TGCGCCAGCAGCAGAAAACAGGGACACGAGCAGTACTTC.

This clone was counted between two and nine times. The chain is built from TRBV7-9 and TRBJ2-3; D call uncertain. Germline CDR1 is SEHNR and CDR2 is FQNEAQ (reference sequence). CDR3 length: 11 amino acids. The V end lost 11 bases, the J end lost 3 bases, and 9 bases lay between the germline ends. This CDR3 reads CAVVPTDTQYF. The CDR3 DNA reads as TGTGCCGTGGTTCCAACAGATACGCAGTATTTT.